Listed here are 24 T cell receptor beta chains from one sample, sequenced in a study of blood T cell repertoires in COVID-19. Profiled with immunoSEQ multiplex PCR; TCRdb holds only in-frame clones, not every one. Altogether about 43,000 clones are present, just under 90% being singletons, with the ten largest covering 3% to 5%. The sample consisted of peripheral blood. These receptors were obtained from a man aged 40-55 years with COVID-19, enrolled during active disease.

This clone was counted a single time. CDR3 in amino acids: CASSFAYTDTQYF. Written as DNA, the CDR3 is TGCGCCAGCAGCTTCGCGTACACAGATACGCAGTATTTT. The chain employs TRBV5-1 and TRBJ2-3; D gene unclear. V was pared by 2 bases and J by 2 bases, with 6 bases between. The CDR3 sequence is 13 residues long. Germline CDR1 SGHRS, CDR2 YFSETQ.

The chain has TRBV10-1 and TRBJ1-5, with 8 bases lining up with TRBD1. There are 18 residues in the CDR3. Losses at the gene ends were 2 bases for V and 2 bases for J; bases not matched to a gene: 11. CDR1 is WNHNN, CDR2 SYGVQD, per germline (reference sequence). This CDR3 reads CASSEAARRGPGNQPQHF. CDR3 nucleotides: TGCGCCAGCAGTGAGGCAGCCCGCAGGGGGCCGGGCAATCAGCCCCAGCATTTT.

The chain couples TRBV28 to TRBJ1-5; D perhaps matches TRBD1 (5 bases). The CDR3 is 15 amino acids. The germline V gene encodes CDR1 MDHEN and CDR2 SYDVKM. The V and J ends lost 2 bases and 0 bases respectively, with 8 bases between them. The CDR3 DNA reads as TGTGCCAGCAGTTTAGGGGCGGATAGCAATCAGCCCCAGCATTTT. This codes for CASSLGADSNQPQHF.

The chain has TRBV4-1 and TRBJ1-2; TRBD1 aligns across 9 bases. J gave up 3 bases and V 2 bases, and 7 bases lay outside the gene matches. Germline loops: CDR1 MGHRA, CDR2 YSYEKL. This CDR3 contains 16 residues. CDR3 region: CASSQLLNRGHYGYTF. CDR3 nucleotides: TGCGCCAGCAGCCAACTCCTCAACAGGGGGCACTATGGCTACACCTTC.

In nucleotides, the CDR3 is TGTGCCAGCAGTTTTGCCAGAGGACTTGAAAAACTGTTTTTT. It specifies CASSFARGLEKLFF. V and J are TRBV28 and TRBJ1-4; no reliable D call. Trimming took 3 bases from V and 7 from J, leaving 12 bases between them. CDR1 and CDR2 from the germline V gene are MDHEN and SYDVKM. This CDR3 is 14 amino acids long.

This chain joins TRBV18 and TRBJ2-6, with TRBD2 as a possible D gene (5 bases). V lost 5 bases and J 0 bases, leaving 20 bases between the germline ends. The CDR3 loop spans 19 amino acids. CDR1 is KGHSH and CDR2 is LQKENI in the germline V gene. CDR3 residues: CASSGGLGRTSSGANVLTF. CDR3 nucleotides: TGTGCCAGCTCAGGCGGTTTAGGGAGAACAAGCTCTGGGGCCAACGTCCTGACTTTC.

The chain couples TRBV19 to TRBJ2-3; 9 bases line up with TRBD1. Germline V gene lookup returns CDR1 LNHDA and CDR2 SQIVND (reference sequence). The CDR3 is 16 residues long. After removal of 5 bases from V and 2 bases from J, the junction contained 8 bases not matched to a gene. In DNA, the CDR3 is TGTGCCAGTAGTGCACACAGGGGGCTCAACACAGATACGCAGTATTTT. It specifies CASSAHRGLNTDTQYF. The full variable domain, completed using reference TRBV19 and TRBJ2-3, is DGGITQSPKYLFRKEGQNVTLSCEQNLNHDAMYWYRQDPGQGLRLIYYSQIVNDFQKGDIAEGYSVSREKKESFPLTVTSAQKNPTAFYLCASSAHRGLNTDTQYFGPGTRLTVL.

V and J are TRBV7-2 and TRBJ2-7, with D tentatively TRBD1 (6 bases). The V and J ends lost 7 bases and 4 bases respectively, with 20 bases between them. The CDR3 is 15 residues long. Germline CDR1 SGHTA, CDR2 FQGNSA. The DNA for the CDR3 is TGTGCCAGCACCTCCCCAACGTTAGGGGGATACGAGCAGTACTTC. Translating gives CASTSPTLGGYEQYF.

The rearrangement joins TRBV16 to TRBJ1-1, with 7 positions matching TRBD1. Trimming removed 0 bases from V and 1 base from J; junction bases left unmatched: 2. The CDR3 contains 15 residues. CDR1 is KGHSY and CDR2 is FQNENV in the germline V gene. The CDR3 region is CASSQSPGGNTEAFF. The DNA for the CDR3 is TGTGCCAGCAGCCAATCCCCAGGGGGGAACACTGAAGCTTTCTTT.

The count of this clone is one. The chain is built from TRBV12-3 or TRBV12-4 and TRBJ1-4; weak D call: TRBD1 (5 bases). V was pared by 5 bases and J by 8 bases, with 12 bases between. The CDR3 extends over 13 amino acids. The CDR3 DNA sequence: TGTGCCAGCAGTCGGACATTCGGGGAAAAACTGTTTTTT. It translates to CASSRTFGEKLFF.

The rearrangement uses TRBV5-1 and TRBJ1-6; possibly TRBD1 for D (5 bases). CDR1 is SGHRS and CDR2 is YFSETQ in the germline V gene. The V end lost 0 bases, the J end lost 0 bases, and 16 bases lay between the germline ends. The CDR3 sequence is 19 residues long. As DNA, the CDR3 is TGCGCCAGCAGCTTGGCCCCGGGGGACCCTGGCTCCTATAATTCACCCCTCCACTTT. This translates into CASSLAPGDPGSYNSPLHF.

This clone was recorded only once. The gene calls are TRBV6-5 and TRBJ1-2; 10 bases fit TRBD1. CDR1 and CDR2 from the germline V gene are MNHEY and SVGAGI. This CDR3 has 14 amino acids. Trimming took 6 bases from V and 8 from J; bases not matched to a gene: 9. DNA of the CDR3: TGTGCCAGCAGGATGACAGGGGGCCTAAGCGGCTACACCTTC. Its translation: CASRMTGGLSGYTF.

V gene TRBV7-2 combines with J gene TRBJ2-7; TRBD2 agrees at 7 bases. Germline loops: CDR1 SGHTA, CDR2 FQGNSA. The CDR3 length is 19 residues. With 3 bases clipped from V and 0 bases from J, the junction kept 17 bases outside the gene matches. The CDR3 loop is CASSFPASLRGGSSYEQYF. In DNA form, the CDR3 reads TGTGCCAGCAGCTTCCCGGCCTCCCTTCGGGGAGGGAGCTCCTACGAGCAGTACTTC. Full variable domain (missing parts from reference TRBV7-2 and TRBJ2-7): GAGVSQSPSNKVTEKGKDVELRCDPISGHTALYWYRQSLGQGLEFLIYFQGNSAPDKSGLPSDRFSAERTGGSVSTLTIQRTQQEDSAVYLCASSFPASLRGGSSYEQYFGPGTRLTVT.

This chain joins TRBV6-6 and TRBJ1-6; D call uncertain. From germline, CDR1 is MNHNY and CDR2 SVGAGI (reference sequence). This CDR3 is built from 13 residues. Trimming shortened V by 8 bases and J by 6 bases, and 11 bases separated the two germline ends. The DNA for the CDR3 is TGTGCCAGCGCGCGGGCAGCTAATTCACCCCTCCACTTT. Translating gives CASARAANSPLHF.

The chain uses TRBV24-1 and TRBJ2-1, with unresolved D. V lost 2 bases and J lost 1, with 17 bases in between. Per germline, CDR1 KGHDR and CDR2 SFDVKD. CDR3 size: 18 residues. The CDR3 reads CATSDSNARRSSYNEQFF. CDR3 sequence (DNA): TGTGCCACCAGTGATTCCAATGCGCGGAGAAGTTCCTACAATGAGCAGTTCTTC.

The J gene is TRBJ1-2, the V gene TRBV12-3 or TRBV12-4, with 7 bases aligning to TRBD1. Unmatched junction bases numbered 3, after V lost 7 bases and J lost 7 bases. The CDR3 covers 11 residues. CDR3 nucleotides: TGTGCCAGCATGCACAGGGGTGGCTACACCTTC. As protein: CASMHRGGYTF.

This chain connects TRBV19 to TRBJ1-3, with 11 nucleotides matching TRBD1. The CDR3 consists of 14 residues. V shed 10 bases and J 4 bases; nucleotides not matched to a gene: 6. CDR1 is LNHDA and CDR2 is SQIVND in the germline V gene (reference sequence). CDR3 DNA sequence: TGTGCCACCCGTCGGACAGGGGGCGGAAACACCATATATTTT. It is translated as CATRRTGGGNTIYF.

J is TRBJ2-5 and V is TRBV18, with TRBD2 as a possible D gene (6 bases). The CDR3 is 13 amino acids. Germline V lookup: CDR1 KGHSH, CDR2 LQKENI. The V gene lost 4 bases and the J gene lost 3 bases, with 9 bases spanning the gap. The CDR3 DNA sequence: TGTGCCAGCTCACTCCAGCGGGAAGAGACCCAGTACTTC. Protein: CASSLQREETQYF.

V gene TRBV14 combines with J gene TRBJ2-7; 12 bases are a match to TRBD2. With V trimmed by 1 base and J by 4 bases, 5 bases remained unmatched. Germline-derived CDR1 and CDR2 are SGHDN and FVKESK. The CDR3 spans 16 residues. CDR3 sequence reads: CASSQVGLAGRYEQYF. CDR3 DNA: TGTGCCAGCAGCCAAGTAGGACTAGCGGGAAGGTACGAGCAGTACTTC.

This sequence joins TRBV30 and TRBJ1-2; TRBD1 is a possible D gene (5 bases). Trimming cost V 5 bases and J 8 bases, with 12 bases left between them. CDR1 and CDR2 from the germline V gene are GTSNPN and SVGIG (reference sequence). CDR3 size: 11 residues. The CDR3 DNA is TGTGCCTGGGCGTTAGGGGTCGGCTACACCTTC. It yields the protein CAWALGVGYTF. The full variable domain, with the rest looked up from reference TRBV30 and TRBJ1-2, is SQTIHQWPATLVQPVGSPLSLECTVEGTSNPNLYWYRQAAGRGLQLLFYSVGIGQISSEVPQNLSASRPQDRQFILSSKKLLLSDSGFYLCAWALGVGYTFGSGTRLTVV.

The chain combines TRBV30 with TRBJ1-2; no definite D call. CDR1 is GTSNPN and CDR2 is SVGIG in the germline V gene (reference sequence). Trimming removed 2 bases at V and 8 bases at J, with 9 bases between. The length of the CDR3 is 11 residues. This CDR3 is CAWSSGSGYTF. CDR3 bases: TGTGCCTGGAGTAGTGGGAGCGGCTACACCTTC.

This chain links TRBV2 with TRBJ1-6, with a weak D call TRBD1 (5 bases). There are 14 residues in the CDR3. Germline values: CDR1 SNHLY, CDR2 FYNNEI. Trimming took 4 bases from V and 9 from J, leaving 13 bases between them. The CDR3 loop reads CASSVGQGLSPLHF. In DNA form, the CDR3 reads TGTGCCAGCAGTGTTGGCCAGGGACTTTCACCCCTCCACTTT.

This clone was counted once. V is TRBV5-5 and J is TRBJ2-7; D possibly corresponds to TRBD2 (6 bases). The CDR3 is 14 residues long. Trimming removed 4 bases at V and 3 bases at J, with 14 bases between. Germline V gives CDR1 SGHKS, CDR2 YYEKEE (reference sequence). DNA for the CDR3: TGTGCCAGCAGCATCATACGGGGGAGCTACGAGCAGTACTTC. Protein: CASSIIRGSYEQYF.

This chain joins TRBV7-8 and TRBJ2-5; maybe TRBD2 (7 bases). The CDR3 has 18 residues. V lost 5 bases, J lost 5 bases, and 27 bases lay in between. The germline CDR1 and CDR2 sequences are SGHVS and FQNEAQ. The DNA for the CDR3 is TGTGCCAGCAGCCAACCCAGGGAGGGGGGGGGCCGTAGGGAGACCCAGTACTTC. Amino acids: CASSQPREGGGRRETQYF.